This T cell receptor beta chain was sequenced in a study of beta chain features in type 1 diabetes (dated by TCRdb to the late 2010s). With regard to the full study: Patients and healthy donors did not differ in mean age, gender distribution, total cell number or subset yield. Across all samples, around 100 million sorted cells were examined, and cell number per subset correlated strongly with RNA yield. The study compared TCRB repertoires of sorted circulating CD4+ T cell subsets between recently diagnosed type 1 diabetes patients and matched healthy donors. Naive and central memory subsets were obtained from all 30 or so donors, but regulatory and stem cell-like memory subsets were isolated from only 8 patients and roughly eight healthy donors.

What the research found in general, with its limitations: In all four CD4+ subsets, TCRB CDR3 length was moderately but significantly shorter in type 1 diabetes patients. Because cDNA rather than genomic DNA was sequenced, highly expressing activated cells could have been over-represented, although no difference in activation and CD3 levels was found between groups. Because small numbers of individuals were included in the HLA sub-analyses, any influence of HLA type on TCRB rearrangement was left unresolved. The naive, central memory and regulatory TCRB repertoires appeared to resemble one another more closely among patients than among healthy donors. Shorter templates might be favored by PCR, yet because patient and control samples were amplified and corrected together, any such skew would affect both groups equally. Patients with type 1 diabetes made fewer insertions and deleted more nucleotides at VDJ recombination sites, implying thymic rearrangement abnormalities.

The V end gives up 10 bases and the J end 0 bases, leaving 6 bases in the junction not matched to a gene. From the cysteine up to the phenylalanine, the CDR3 has a length of 13 residues. The read is trimmed to its CDR3 DNA, 39 bases read in frame from base 1. The germline V gene gives CDR1 as MNHNS and CDR2 as SASEGT. All of the isolated RNA was reverse transcribed with the High Capacity cDNA Reverse Transcription Kit, so expressed TCRB transcripts were sequenced. Deep immunoSEQ sequencing was performed on naive, central memory and regulatory T cell samples, with an average of around 3.4 million total reads per sample. Sorted cells were lysed in RLT buffer and RNA was extracted with DNase-treated RNeasy Micro or Mini kits, depending on cell number. To prevent cross-contamination, every cell subset was processed on its own, while patient and healthy donor samples were processed together. Using the immunoSEQ multiplex PCR, TCRB sequences were amplified from cDNA into 87-bp fragments spanning the CDR3 region. The amplicons were sequenced using the Illumina HiSeq platform. From the authors' description of their analysis: Synthetic template baselines were used to correct PCR bias computationally, reads within Hamming distance 2 were collapsed, and singletons that could not be merged were discarded. Reads were aligned against IMGT so that V, D and J genes, CDR3 length and insertions or deletions at six rearrangement sites could be assigned. Within each subset, clonotype counts were normalized to sorted cell number, and only after that were true diversity and Gini coefficients computed with the tcR R package. Repertoire sharing was quantified using the overlap coefficient calculated on TCRB nucleotide sequences. Out-of-frame TCRB sequences from naive cells were analyzed to stand in for the pre-selection repertoire. TCRdb re-hosts the immuneACCESS table, in-frame sequences only. Its copies lack some clones; in the studies checked, an unresolved V gene accounts for under half of them, and the cause for the rest is not known. V and J calls and clone size come straight from that table; D and trimming were deduced from the DNA. The sample table contains under 450,000 clones; only one count was recorded for approximately 15% of them. The top ten clonotypes cover roughly 0.038% of the sample.

Each donor gave one peripheral blood draw, averaging approximately 110 mL, which was collected into heparinised tubes. Using a panel that included CD45RO, CCR7, CD25, CD127, CD95 and CD27, naive, central memory, regulatory and stem cell-like memory CD4+ T cells were sorted on a BD FACSAria II. Purity was above 98% for every sorted population. Right away, PBMCs were isolated by Lymphoprep density gradient centrifugation and were stained directly, with no culture step. Samples were stained and sorted in pairs, with one healthy donor and one patient per experiment, so that batch effects were minimized. This clone occurred a few times. Its antigen has not been determined. Base qualities are missing; no much larger clone stands one base away.

The material sequenced was naive CD4+ T cells from blood. The sample's cell subset or site label is to be understood as: true naive CD4+ T cells. The sequence came from a man aged 25-45 years in good health. The chain is assembled from TRBV6-1 and TRBJ2-7; TRBD2 fits 7 bases in the junction. CDR3 loop: CATRRGSSYEQYF. The sequence in DNA is TGTGCCACGCGGCGGGGGAGCTCCTACGAGCAGTACTTC.